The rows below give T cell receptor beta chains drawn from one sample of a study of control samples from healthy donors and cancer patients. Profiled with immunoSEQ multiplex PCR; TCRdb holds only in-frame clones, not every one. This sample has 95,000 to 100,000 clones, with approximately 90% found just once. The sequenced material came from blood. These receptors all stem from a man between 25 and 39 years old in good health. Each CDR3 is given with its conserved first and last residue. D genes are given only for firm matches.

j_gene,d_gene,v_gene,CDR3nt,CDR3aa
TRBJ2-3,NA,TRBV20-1,TGCAGTGCCCCTCGGGCAGATACGCAGTATTTT,CSAPRADTQYF
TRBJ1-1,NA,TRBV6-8,TGTGCCAGCAGTGCGGGGAACACTGAAGCTTTCTTT,CASSAGNTEAFF
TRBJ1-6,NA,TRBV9,TGTGCCAGCAGCGTAGGTTGGGATTCACCCCTCCACTTT,CASSVGWDSPLHF
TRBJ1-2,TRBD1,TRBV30,TGTGCCTGGAGTTCGGGACAGGGGGCCGAAGGCTACACCTTC,CAWSSGQGAEGYTF
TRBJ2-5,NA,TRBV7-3,TGTGCCAGCAGCCGATACAGGGCGGAGACCCAGTACTTC,CASSRYRAETQYF
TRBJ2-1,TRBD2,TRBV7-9,TGTGCCAGCAGCATTATAGCGGGAGAGGGCTGGGGTGAGCAGTTCTTC,CASSIIAGEGWGEQFF
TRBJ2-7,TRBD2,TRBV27,TGTGCCAGCAGTCACTCTAGCGGGAGGGCCTCCTACGAGCAGTACTTC,CASSHSSGRASYEQYF
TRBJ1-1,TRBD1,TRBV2,TGTGCCAGCAGTGAGCAGGGGGCGCGCACTGAAGCTTTCTTT,CASSEQGARTEAFF
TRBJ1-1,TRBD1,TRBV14,TGTGCCAGCAGCCCAAGACAGGGGAACACTGAAGCTTTCTTT,CASSPRQGNTEAFF
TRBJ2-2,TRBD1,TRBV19,TGTGCCAGTTATTCCCCAGGCGGGACAGGGTCCGCCGGGGAGCTGTTTTTT,CASYSPGGTGSAGELFF
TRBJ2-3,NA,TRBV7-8,TGTGCCAGCAGCTTAAGGGAGGGGGAATACCCCACAGATACGCAGTATTTT,CASSLREGEYPTDTQYF
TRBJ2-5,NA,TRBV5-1,TGCGCCAGCAGCTACCAAGAGACCCAGTACTTC,CASSYQETQYF
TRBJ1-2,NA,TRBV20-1,TGCAGTGCTAGTCCCCCCCGGGGCCATGGCTACACCTTC,CSASPPRGHGYTF